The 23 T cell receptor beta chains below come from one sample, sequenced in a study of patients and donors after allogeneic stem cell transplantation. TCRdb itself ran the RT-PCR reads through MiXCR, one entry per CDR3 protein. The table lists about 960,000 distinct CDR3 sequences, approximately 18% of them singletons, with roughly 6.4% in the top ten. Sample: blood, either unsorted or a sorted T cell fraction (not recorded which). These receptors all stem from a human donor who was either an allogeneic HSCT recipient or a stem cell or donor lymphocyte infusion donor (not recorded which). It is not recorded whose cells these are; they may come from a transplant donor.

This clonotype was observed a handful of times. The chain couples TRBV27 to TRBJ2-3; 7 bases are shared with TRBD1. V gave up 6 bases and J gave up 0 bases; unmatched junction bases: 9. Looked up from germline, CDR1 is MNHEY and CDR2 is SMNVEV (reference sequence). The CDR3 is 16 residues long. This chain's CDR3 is CASRKNRGWSTDTQYF. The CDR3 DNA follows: TGTGCCAGCAGGAAAAACAGGGGTTGGAGCACAGATACGCAGTATTTT.

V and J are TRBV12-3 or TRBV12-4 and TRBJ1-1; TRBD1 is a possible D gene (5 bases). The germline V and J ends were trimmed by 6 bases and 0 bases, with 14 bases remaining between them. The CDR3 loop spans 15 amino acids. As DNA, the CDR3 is TGTGCCAGCAGCCGGGGGGGTTTCTTGAACACTGAAGCTTTCTTT. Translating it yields CASSRGGFLNTEAFF.

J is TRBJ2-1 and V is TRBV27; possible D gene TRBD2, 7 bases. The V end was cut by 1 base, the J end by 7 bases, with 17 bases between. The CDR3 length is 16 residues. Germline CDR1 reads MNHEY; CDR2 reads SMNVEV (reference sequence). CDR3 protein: CASSLLGGGLMNEQFF. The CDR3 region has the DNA TGTGCCAGCAGTTTATTGGGGGGGGGCCTAATGAATGAGCAGTTCTTC.

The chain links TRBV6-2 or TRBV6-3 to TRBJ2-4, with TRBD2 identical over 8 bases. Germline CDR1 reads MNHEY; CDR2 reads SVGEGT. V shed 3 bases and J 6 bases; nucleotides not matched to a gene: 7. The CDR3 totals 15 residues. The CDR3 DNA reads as TGTGCCAGCAGTTATAGCGGGGACTCACGAAACATTCAGTACTTC. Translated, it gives CASSYSGDSRNIQYF.

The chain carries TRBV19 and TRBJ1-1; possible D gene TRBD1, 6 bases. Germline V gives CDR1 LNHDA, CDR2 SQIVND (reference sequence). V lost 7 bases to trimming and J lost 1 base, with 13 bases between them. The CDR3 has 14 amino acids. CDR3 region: CASTGGQKNTEAFF. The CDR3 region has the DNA TGTGCCAGTACGGGGGGACAAAAGAACACTGAAGCTTTCTTT.

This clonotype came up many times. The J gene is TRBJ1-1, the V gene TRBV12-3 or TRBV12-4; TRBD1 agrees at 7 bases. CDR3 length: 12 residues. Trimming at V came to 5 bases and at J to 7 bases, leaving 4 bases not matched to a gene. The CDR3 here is CASSPRTGEAFF. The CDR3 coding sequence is TGTGCCAGCAGTCCCCGGACAGGTGAAGCTTTCTTT.

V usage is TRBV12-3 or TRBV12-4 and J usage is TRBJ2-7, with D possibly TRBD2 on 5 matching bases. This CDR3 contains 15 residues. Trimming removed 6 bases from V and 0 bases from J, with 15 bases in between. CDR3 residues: CASSLLGSHSYEQYF. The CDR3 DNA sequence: TGTGCCAGCAGCCTTCTAGGGAGTCACTCCTACGAGCAGTACTTC.

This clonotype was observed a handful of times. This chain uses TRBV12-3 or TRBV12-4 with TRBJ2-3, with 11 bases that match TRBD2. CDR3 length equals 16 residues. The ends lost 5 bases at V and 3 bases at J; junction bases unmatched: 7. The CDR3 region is CASSPSLAGGTDTQYF. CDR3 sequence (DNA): TGTGCCAGCAGTCCATCATTAGCGGGAGGGACAGATACGCAGTATTTT.

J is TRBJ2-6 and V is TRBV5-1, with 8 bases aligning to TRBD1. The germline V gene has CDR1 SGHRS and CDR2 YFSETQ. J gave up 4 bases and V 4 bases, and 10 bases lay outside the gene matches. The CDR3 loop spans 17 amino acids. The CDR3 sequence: CASSPRQGTSGANVLTF. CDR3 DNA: TGCGCCAGCAGCCCTCGACAGGGGACATCGGGGGCCAACGTCCTGACTTTC.

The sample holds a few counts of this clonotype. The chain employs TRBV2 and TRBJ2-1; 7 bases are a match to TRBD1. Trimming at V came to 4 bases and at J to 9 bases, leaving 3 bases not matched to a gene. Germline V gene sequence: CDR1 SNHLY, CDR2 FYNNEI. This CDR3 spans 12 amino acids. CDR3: CASSVRDSEQFF. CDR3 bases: TGTGCCAGCAGTGTCCGGGACAGTGAGCAGTTCTTC. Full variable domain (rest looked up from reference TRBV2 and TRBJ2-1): EPEVTQTPSHQVTQMGQEVILRCVPISNHLYFYWYRQILGQKVEFLVSFYNNEISEKSEIFDDQFSVERPDGSNFTLKIRSTKLEDSAMYFCASSVRDSEQFFGPGTRLTVL.

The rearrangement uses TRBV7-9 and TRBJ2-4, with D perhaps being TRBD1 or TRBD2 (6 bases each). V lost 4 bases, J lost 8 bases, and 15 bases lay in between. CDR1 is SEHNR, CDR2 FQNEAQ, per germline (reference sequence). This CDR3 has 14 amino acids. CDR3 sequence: CASSSTTGGYIQYF. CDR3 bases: TGTGCCAGCAGCTCGACGACAGGAGGGTACATTCAGTACTTC.

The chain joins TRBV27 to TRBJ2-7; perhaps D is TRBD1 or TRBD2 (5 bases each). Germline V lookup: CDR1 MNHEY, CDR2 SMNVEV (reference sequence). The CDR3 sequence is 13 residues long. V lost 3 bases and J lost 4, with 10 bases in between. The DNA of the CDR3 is TGTGCCAGCAGTTTCTATGAGGGGTACGAGCAGTACTTC. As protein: CASSFYEGYEQYF.

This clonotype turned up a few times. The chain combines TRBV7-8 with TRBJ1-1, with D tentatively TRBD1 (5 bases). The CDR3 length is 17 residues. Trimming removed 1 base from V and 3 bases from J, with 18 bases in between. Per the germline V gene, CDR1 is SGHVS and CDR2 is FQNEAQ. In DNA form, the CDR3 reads TGTGCCAGCAGCTTAGTCAATGGGGGTCTCACATACACTGAAGCTTTCTTT. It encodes CASSLVNGGLTYTEAFF.

The CDR3 nucleotides are TGTGCCAGCAGCAAAGACAGTTATCAGCCCCAGCATTTT. It specifies CASSKDSYQPQHF. This chain joins TRBV7-9 and TRBJ1-5; TRBD1 is a possible D gene (5 bases). Germline CDR1 reads SEHNR; CDR2 reads FQNEAQ (reference sequence). This CDR3 has 13 residues. Trimming shortened V by 5 bases and J by 5 bases, and 10 bases separated the two germline ends.

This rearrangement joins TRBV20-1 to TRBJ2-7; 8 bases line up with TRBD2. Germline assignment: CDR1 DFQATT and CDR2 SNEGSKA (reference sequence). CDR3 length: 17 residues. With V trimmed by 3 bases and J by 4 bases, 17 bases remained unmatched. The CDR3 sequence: CSARARGGGPYKYEQYF. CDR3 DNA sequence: TGCAGTGCTAGGGCCCGGGGGGGCGGCCCATACAAATACGAGCAGTACTTC.

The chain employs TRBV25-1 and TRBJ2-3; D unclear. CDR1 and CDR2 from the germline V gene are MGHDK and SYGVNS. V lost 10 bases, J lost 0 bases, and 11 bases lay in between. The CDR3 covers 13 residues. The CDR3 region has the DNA TGTGCCACAGGTCTAACTAGCACAGATACGCAGTATTTT. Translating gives CATGLTSTDTQYF.

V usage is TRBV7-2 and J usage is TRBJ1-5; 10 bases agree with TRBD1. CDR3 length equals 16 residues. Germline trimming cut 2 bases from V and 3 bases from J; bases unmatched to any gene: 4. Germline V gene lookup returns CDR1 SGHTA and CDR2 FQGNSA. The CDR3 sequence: CASSLWGQGINQPQHF. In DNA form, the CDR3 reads TGTGCCAGCAGCTTATGGGGACAGGGGATCAATCAGCCCCAGCATTTT. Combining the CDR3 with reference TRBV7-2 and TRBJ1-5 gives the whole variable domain GAGVSQSPSNKVTEKGKDVELRCDPISGHTALYWYRQSLGQGLEFLIYFQGNSAPDKSGLPSDRFSAERTGGSVSTLTIQRTQQEDSAVYLCASSLWGQGINQPQHFGDGTRLSIL.

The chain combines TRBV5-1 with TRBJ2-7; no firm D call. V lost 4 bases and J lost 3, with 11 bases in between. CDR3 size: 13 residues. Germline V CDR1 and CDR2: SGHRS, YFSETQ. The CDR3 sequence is CASSVKPVYEQYF. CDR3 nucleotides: TGCGCCAGCAGCGTAAAGCCTGTCTACGAGCAGTACTTC.

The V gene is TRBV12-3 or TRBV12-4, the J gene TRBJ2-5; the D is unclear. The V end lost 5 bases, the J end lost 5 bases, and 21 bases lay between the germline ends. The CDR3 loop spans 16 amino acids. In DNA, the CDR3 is TGTGCCAGCAGTCCTCTCTCACCATACAGCATGGAGACCCAGTACTTC. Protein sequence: CASSPLSPYSMETQYF.

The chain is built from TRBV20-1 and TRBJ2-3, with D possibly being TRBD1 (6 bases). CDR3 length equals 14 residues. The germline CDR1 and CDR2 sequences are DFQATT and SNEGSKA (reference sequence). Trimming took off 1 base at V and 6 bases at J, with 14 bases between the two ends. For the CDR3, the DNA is TGCAGTGCTAGAGGTTTACAGGGAAGGGATACGCAGTATTTT. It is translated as CSARGLQGRDTQYF.

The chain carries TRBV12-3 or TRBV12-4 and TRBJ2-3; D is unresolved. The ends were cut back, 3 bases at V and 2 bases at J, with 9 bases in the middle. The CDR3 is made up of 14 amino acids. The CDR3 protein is CASSFRRHTDTQYF. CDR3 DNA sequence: TGTGCCAGCAGTTTCAGGAGACACACAGATACGCAGTATTTT.

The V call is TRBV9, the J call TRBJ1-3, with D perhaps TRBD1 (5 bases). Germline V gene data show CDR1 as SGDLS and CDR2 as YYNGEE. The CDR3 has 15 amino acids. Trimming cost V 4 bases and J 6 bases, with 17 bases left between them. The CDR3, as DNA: TGTGCCAGCAGCCTTCGAGCGGGACGGGTAAACACCATATATTTT. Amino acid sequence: CASSLRAGRVNTIYF.

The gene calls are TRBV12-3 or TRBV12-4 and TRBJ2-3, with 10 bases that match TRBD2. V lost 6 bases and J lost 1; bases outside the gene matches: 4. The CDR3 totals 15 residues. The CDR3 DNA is TGTGCCAGCAGGGCCGGGACTAGCGGCACAGATACGCAGTATTTT. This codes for CASRAGTSGTDTQYF.